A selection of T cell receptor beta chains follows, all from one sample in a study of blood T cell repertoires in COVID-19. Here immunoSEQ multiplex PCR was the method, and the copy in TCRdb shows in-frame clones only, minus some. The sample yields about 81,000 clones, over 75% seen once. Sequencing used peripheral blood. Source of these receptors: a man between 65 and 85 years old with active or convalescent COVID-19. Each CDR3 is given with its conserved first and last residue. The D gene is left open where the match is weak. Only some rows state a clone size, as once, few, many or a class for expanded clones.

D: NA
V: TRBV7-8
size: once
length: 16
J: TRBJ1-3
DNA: TGTGCCAGCAGCTTAATGGGCAAGGGGTCTGGAAACACCATATATTTT
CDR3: CASSLMGKGSGNTIYF

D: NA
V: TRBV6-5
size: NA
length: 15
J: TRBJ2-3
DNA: TGTGCCAGCAGTAACGGACAGTATCGCACAGATACGCAGTATTTT
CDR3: CASSNGQYRTDTQYF

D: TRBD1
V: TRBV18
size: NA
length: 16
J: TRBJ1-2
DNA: TGTGCCAGCTCACGTACAGGGGAGGCGTCTAGCTATGGCTACACCTTC
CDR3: CASSRTGEASSYGYTF

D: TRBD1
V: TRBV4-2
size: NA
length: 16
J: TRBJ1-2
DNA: TGTGCCAGCAGCCAGCCGCGAGGGACAGGGGGCCGTGGCTACACCTTC
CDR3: CASSQPRGTGGRGYTF

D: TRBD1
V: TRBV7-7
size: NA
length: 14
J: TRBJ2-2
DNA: TGTGCCAGCGCCGGGACAGCGAACACCGGGGAGCTGTTTTTT
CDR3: CASAGTANTGELFF

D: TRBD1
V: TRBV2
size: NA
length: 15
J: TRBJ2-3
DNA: TGTGCCAGCAGTTCGCAGGGGGCGAGGTCGAATACGCAGTATTTT
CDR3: CASSSQGARSNTQYF

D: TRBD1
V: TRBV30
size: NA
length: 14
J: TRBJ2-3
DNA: TGTGCCTGGGGGACAGGGGGACAACGGACCACGCAGTATTTT
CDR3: CAWGTGGQRTTQYF

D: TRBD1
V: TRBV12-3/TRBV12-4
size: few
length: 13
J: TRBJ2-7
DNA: TGTGCCAGCAGTTGGGACAGCTCATACGAGCAGTACTTC
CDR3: CASSWDSSYEQYF

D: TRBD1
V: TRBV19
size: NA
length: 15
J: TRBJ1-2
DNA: TGTGCCAGTAGCGATCTACAGGGGGCTGGGTATGGCTACACCTTC
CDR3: CASSDLQGAGYGYTF

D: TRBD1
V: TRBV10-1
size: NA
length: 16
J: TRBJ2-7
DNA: TGCGCCAGCAGTCCCGCCGCCGGGACAGGGTTATACGAGCAGTACTTC
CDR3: CASSPAAGTGLYEQYF

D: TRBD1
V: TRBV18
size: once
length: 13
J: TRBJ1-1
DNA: TGTGCCAGCTCACCGGGACAGGGTGATGAAGCTTTCTTT
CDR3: CASSPGQGDEAFF

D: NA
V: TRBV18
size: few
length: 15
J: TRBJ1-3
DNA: TGTGCCAGCTCACCACCTGACAGATTCGGAAACACCATATATTTT
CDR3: CASSPPDRFGNTIYF

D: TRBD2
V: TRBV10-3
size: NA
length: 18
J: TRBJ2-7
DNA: TGTGCCACCCCGGGACTAGCGGGGGGGCCGGGCCGGATTTACGAGCAGTACTTC
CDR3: CATPGLAGGPGRIYEQYF

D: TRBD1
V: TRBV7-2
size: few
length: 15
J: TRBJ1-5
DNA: TGTGCCAGCAGCCCCGACCGGACAGGCAGTCAGCCCCAGCATTTT
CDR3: CASSPDRTGSQPQHF

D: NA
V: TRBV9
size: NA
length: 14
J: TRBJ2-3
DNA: TGTGCCAGCAGCGTCGAGGGCAGAGGGGATACGCAGTATTTT
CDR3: CASSVEGRGDTQYF

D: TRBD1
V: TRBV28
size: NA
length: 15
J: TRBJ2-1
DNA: TGTGCCAGCAGCCCCACCGGACAGGGGAGGAATGAGCAGTTCTTC
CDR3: CASSPTGQGRNEQFF

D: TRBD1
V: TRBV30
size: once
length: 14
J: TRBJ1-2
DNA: TGTGCCTGGATAAGGACAGGGTGGGTCTATGGCTACACCTTC
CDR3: CAWIRTGWVYGYTF

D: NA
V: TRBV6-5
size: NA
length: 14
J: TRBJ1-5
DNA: TGTGCCAGCAGCGGGCGGGCGGGCAATCAGCCCCAGCATTTT
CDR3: CASSGRAGNQPQHF

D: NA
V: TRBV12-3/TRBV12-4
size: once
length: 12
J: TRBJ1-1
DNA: TGTGCCAGCGGCAGGGCGGGGACTGAAGCTTTCTTT
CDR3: CASGRAGTEAFF

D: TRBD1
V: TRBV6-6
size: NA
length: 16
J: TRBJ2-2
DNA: TGTGCCAGCAGTACGAAAGGACAGGGGCGCACCGGGGAGCTGTTTTTT
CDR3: CASSTKGQGRTGELFF

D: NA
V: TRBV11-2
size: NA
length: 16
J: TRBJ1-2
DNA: TGTGCCAGCAGCCCCACCCGGGGGGGGCCTGACTATGGCTACACCTTC
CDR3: CASSPTRGGPDYGYTF

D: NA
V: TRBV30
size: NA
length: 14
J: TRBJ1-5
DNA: TGTGCCTGGAGTGTATCTACAGCTAATCAGCCCCAGCATTTT
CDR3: CAWSVSTANQPQHF

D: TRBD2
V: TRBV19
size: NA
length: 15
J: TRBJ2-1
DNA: TGTGCCAGTAGTACGGGACTAGCGGGGTACAATGAGCAGTTCTTC
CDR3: CASSTGLAGYNEQFF

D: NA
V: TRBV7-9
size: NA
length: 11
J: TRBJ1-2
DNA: TGTGCCAGCAGCCTCTCGGAGGGCTACACCTTC
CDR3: CASSLSEGYTF

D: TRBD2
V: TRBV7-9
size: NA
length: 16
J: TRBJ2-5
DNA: TGTGCCAGCAGCTTGTTGGGCGGGGGGTTGCAAGAGACCCAGTACTTC
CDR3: CASSLLGGGLQETQYF

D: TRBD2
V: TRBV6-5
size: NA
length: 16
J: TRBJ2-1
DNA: TGTGCCAGCAGTTACTCGACAACGGGGGGGCGAGGGGAGCAGTTCTTC
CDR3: CASSYSTTGGRGEQFF

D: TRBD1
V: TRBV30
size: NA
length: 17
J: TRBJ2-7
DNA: TGTGCCTGGAGGATACATTCTGGGACAGGCTTGACCTACGAGCAGTACTTC
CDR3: CAWRIHSGTGLTYEQYF

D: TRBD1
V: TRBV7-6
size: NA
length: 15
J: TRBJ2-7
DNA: TGTGCCAGCAGCCAGGGGGCGCGAGGCTCCTACGAGCAGTACTTC
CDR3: CASSQGARGSYEQYF

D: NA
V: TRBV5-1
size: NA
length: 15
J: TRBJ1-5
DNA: TGCGCCAGCAGCTTAGGAGGGGATAGCAATCAGCCCCAGCATTTT
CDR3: CASSLGGDSNQPQHF

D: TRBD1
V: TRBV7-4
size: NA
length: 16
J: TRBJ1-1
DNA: TGTGCCAGCAGCCCACCCGGGACAGCCCGTTACACTGAAGCTTTCTTT
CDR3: CASSPPGTARYTEAFF

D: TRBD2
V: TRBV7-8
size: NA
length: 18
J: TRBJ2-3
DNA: TGTGCCAGCAGCCCCAGGGGCCTAGCGGGGAAAATCACAGATACGCAGTATTTT
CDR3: CASSPRGLAGKITDTQYF

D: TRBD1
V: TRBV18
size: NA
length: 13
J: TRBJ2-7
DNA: TGTGCCAGCTCACCAGGACAGGGGCGCGAGCAGTACTTC
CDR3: CASSPGQGREQYF

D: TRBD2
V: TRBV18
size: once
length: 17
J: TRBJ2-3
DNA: TGTGCCAGCTCACCGGGAGTAGCGGGGGGGCGGCAAGATACGCAGTATTTT
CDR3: CASSPGVAGGRQDTQYF

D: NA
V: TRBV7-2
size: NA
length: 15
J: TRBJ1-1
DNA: TGTGCCAGCAGCTTAATGGAGCTGATGAACACTGAAGCTTTCTTT
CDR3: CASSLMELMNTEAFF

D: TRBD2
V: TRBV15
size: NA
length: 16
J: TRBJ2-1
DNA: TGTGCCACCAGCAGAGGACGCGCGGGGGTCGGTAATGAGCAGTTCTTC
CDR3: CATSRGRAGVGNEQFF

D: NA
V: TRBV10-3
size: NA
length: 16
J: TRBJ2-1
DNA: TGTGCCATCAGTGATCTTGGCGGGCTTTCCTACAATGAGCAGTTCTTC
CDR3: CAISDLGGLSYNEQFF

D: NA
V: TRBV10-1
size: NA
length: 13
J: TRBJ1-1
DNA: TGCGCCAGCAGTGGAACACCGTGGACTGAAGCTTTCTTT
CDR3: CASSGTPWTEAFF

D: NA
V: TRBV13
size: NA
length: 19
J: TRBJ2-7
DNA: TGTGCCAGCAGCTTAGGGGTGGTGTGGTTAGGCGACAGAAACTACGAGCAGTACTTC
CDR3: CASSLGVVWLGDRNYEQYF

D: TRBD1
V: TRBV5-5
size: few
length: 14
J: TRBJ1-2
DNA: TGTGCCAGCAGCTCCTATACAGGGGGCTGGGGCTACACCTTC
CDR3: CASSSYTGGWGYTF

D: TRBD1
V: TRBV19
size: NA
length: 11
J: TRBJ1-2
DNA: TGTGCCAGTCATAACAGGGGCGGCTACACCTTC
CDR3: CASHNRGGYTF

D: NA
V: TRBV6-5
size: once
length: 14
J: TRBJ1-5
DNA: TGTGCCAGCAGTCTATCGAGCGTCAATCAGCCCCAGCATTTT
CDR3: CASSLSSVNQPQHF

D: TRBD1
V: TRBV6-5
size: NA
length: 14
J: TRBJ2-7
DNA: TGTGCCAGCAGTTCAGGACAGGGGGCTTACGAGCAGTACTTC
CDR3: CASSSGQGAYEQYF

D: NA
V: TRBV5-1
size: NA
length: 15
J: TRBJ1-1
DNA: TGCGCCAGCAGCTTAGGAAGACAGCCGAACACTGAAGCTTTCTTT
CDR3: CASSLGRQPNTEAFF

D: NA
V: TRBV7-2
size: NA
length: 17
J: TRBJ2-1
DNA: TGTGCCAGCAGCTTAGCGCCGGTGAGCCTCTCCTACAATGAGCAGTTCTTC
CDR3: CASSLAPVSLSYNEQFF

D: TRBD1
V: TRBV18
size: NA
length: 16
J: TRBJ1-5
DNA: TGTGCCAGCTCACAGGGACAGGGTGGAGGCAATCAGCCCCAGCATTTT
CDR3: CASSQGQGGGNQPQHF

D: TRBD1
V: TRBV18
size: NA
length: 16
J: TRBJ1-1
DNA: TGTGCCAGCTCATCCAATTATGAGACAGGGGGCACTGAAGCTTTCTTT
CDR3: CASSSNYETGGTEAFF

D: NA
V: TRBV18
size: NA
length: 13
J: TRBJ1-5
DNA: TGTGCCAGCTCACCAGGGGGGGGTCAGCCCCAGCATTTT
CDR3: CASSPGGGQPQHF

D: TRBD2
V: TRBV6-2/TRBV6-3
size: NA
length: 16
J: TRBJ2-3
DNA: TGTGCCAGCAGCCTAGGGACTAGCGGGGGGGTAGATACGCAGTATTTT
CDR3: CASSLGTSGGVDTQYF

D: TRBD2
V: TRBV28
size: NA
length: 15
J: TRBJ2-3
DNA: TGTGCCAGCAGCCTTCCCGGGGGGGGTGCAGATACGCAGTATTTT
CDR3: CASSLPGGGADTQYF

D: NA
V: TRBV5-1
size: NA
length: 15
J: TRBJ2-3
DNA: TGCGCCAGCAGCTCTACGGGACAAAGCACAGATACGCAGTATTTT
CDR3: CASSSTGQSTDTQYF

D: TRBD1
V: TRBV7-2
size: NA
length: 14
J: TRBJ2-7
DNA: TGTGCCAGCAGCTTAGGCCAGGGGGCATACGAGCAGTACTTC
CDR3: CASSLGQGAYEQYF

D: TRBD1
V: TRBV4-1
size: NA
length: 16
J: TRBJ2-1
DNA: TGCGCCAGCAGCCAAGGCGGGACAGGGTTCTACAATGAGCAGTTCTTC
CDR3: CASSQGGTGFYNEQFF

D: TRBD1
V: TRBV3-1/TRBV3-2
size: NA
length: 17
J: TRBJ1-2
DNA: TGTGCCAGCAGCCAAGGGGGGCTACCGGGACAGGGGACTGGCTACACCTTC
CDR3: CASSQGGLPGQGTGYTF

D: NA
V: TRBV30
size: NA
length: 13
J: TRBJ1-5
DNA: TGTGCCTGGGGTGGGGGGGGCAATCAGCCCCAGCATTTT
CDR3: CAWGGGGNQPQHF

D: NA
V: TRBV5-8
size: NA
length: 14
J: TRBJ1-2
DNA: TGTGCCAGCAGCACTGACTGGGTTAACTATGGCTACACCTTC
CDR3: CASSTDWVNYGYTF